The 18 T cell receptor beta chains below all came from one sample that was sequenced in a study of blood T cells in healthy people across ages (dated by TCRdb to about 2015). The library came from 5' RACE. TCRdb lists the instrument as Illumina HiSeq 2500. A second PCR of about 7 to 12 cycles was run with a J-beta primer mix and a sample-barcoded 5' primer. Through fastp at Q25 and MiXCR, TCRdb rebuilt clones from the public reads, retaining in-frame beta chains. Records with the same CDR3 protein are collapsed into one entry carrying the most frequent genes and DNA. The sample has around 850,000 distinct CDR3 sequences on record, roughly 35% of them singletons. Of the sample, under 15% is held by the ten largest clones. Sequencing was done on a sample of blood. These receptors were collected from a man aged 18 to 30 in good health.

To note about this clonotype: At one boundary the junction diverges from the germline segment, which might be a read error. The chain links TRBV20-1 to TRBJ1-6; 7 nucleotides line up with TRBD1. The germline CDR1 and CDR2 sequences are DFQATT and SNEGSKA (reference sequence). CDR3 size: 15 residues. CDR3 bases: TGCAGTGCTGCGTACGGGGGACAGCTAGCTTCACCCCCCCACTTT. The encoded protein is CSAAYGGQLASPPHF.

This chain uses TRBV9 with TRBJ1-5; 7 nucleotides agree with TRBD1. CDR3 size: 15 residues. Germline CDR1 reads SGDLS; CDR2 reads YYNGEE. The J segment lost 3 bases and the V segment lost 4 bases, leaving 7 bases of the junction unmatched. The DNA for the CDR3 is TGTGCCAGCAGCCAGGGGGGGGCGGCCAATCAGCCCCAGCATTTT. It specifies CASSQGGAANQPQHF.

This chain joins TRBV6-5 and TRBJ1-3; no clear D gene. Trimming removed 2 bases from V and 0 bases from J, with 5 bases in between. This CDR3 is 14 amino acids long. Germline CDR1 is MNHEY and CDR2 is SVGAGI. This chain's CDR3 is CASSYDRSGNTIYF. DNA for the CDR3: TGTGCCAGCAGTTACGATCGCTCTGGAAACACCATATATTTT.

This clonotype occurred once. An end of the junction differs from the germline gene, which may be a read error. V gene TRBV20-1 combines with J gene TRBJ1-3; D is undetermined. In germline, CDR1 is DFQATT, CDR2 SNEGSKA (reference sequence). This CDR3 region has 14 residues. Here the CDR3 DNA reads TGCAGTGCCTCTCACAGCGTCTCTGGAAACACCGTATATTTT. It encodes CSASHSVSGNTVYF.

This clonotype was recorded a few times. The rearrangement uses TRBV7-9 and TRBJ2-4; 8 nucleotides agree with TRBD1. Germline lookup yields CDR1 SEHNR and CDR2 FQNEAQ (reference sequence). V shed 6 bases, J shed 1 base, and the junction held 8 bases outside the gene matches. The CDR3 length is 16 residues. This CDR3 reads CASRSWTGSAKNIQYF. As DNA, the CDR3 is TGTGCCAGCAGATCCTGGACAGGGTCGGCCAAAAACATTCAGTACTTC.

This clonotype was seen only a few times. Written as DNA, the CDR3 is TGTGCCAGCGGGACAGAAGGCAATCAGCCCCAGCATTTT. Amino acid sequence: CASGTEGNQPQHF. This chain connects TRBV2 to TRBJ1-5, with 7 bases identical to TRBD1. The V gene's germline CDR1 is SNHLY and CDR2 FYNNEI. Germline trimming cut 8 bases from V and 2 bases from J; bases unmatched to any gene: 3. This CDR3 is 13 amino acids long.

J is TRBJ1-6 and V is TRBV20-1; a weak D match, TRBD1 (5 bases). This CDR3 is built from 14 residues. The V and J ends lost 7 bases and 4 bases respectively, with 14 bases between them. The germline V gene has CDR1 DFQATT and CDR2 SNEGSKA (reference sequence). This CDR3 reads CSGGEGGYNSPLHF. The DNA of the CDR3 is TGCAGTGGAGGGGAGGGAGGTTATAATTCACCCCTCCACTTT.

V and J are TRBV7-2 and TRBJ2-1; TRBD2 matches at 7 bases. This CDR3 has 15 amino acids. V dropped 5 bases and J dropped 0; count of bases not matched to a gene: 4. Germline CDR1 reads SGHTA; CDR2 reads FQGNSA. CDR3 in amino acids: CASSASGTSYNEQFF. CDR3 coding DNA: TGTGCCAGCAGCGCGAGCGGGACCTCCTACAATGAGCAGTTCTTC.

This clonotype appeared a few times. The chain joins TRBV12-3 or TRBV12-4 to TRBJ1-1, with a possible D match to TRBD1 (5 bases). Trimming left V 6 bases short and J 4 bases short, with 15 bases between. This CDR3 spans 14 amino acids. CDR3 nucleotides: TGTGCCAGCAGCCCCGGGGGGAGGGGCACTGAAGCTTTCTTT. Translating gives CASSPGGRGTEAFF.

This clonotype was counted a few times. This chain links TRBV20-1 with TRBJ2-4; D perhaps matches TRBD1 (6 bases). This CDR3 has 16 amino acids. The germline V gene has CDR1 DFQATT and CDR2 SNEGSKA (reference sequence). V dropped 0 bases and J dropped 0 bases, with 12 bases sitting between them. The CDR3 sequence is CSARDRWGLAKNIQYF. CDR3 DNA sequence: TGCAGTGCTAGAGATCGGTGGGGGCTAGCCAAAAACATTCAGTACTTC.

Here the CDR3 reads CAWTLEADTNQPQHF. In nucleotides, the CDR3 is TGTGCCTGGACCCTGGAGGCGGACACCAATCAGCCCCAGCATTTT. The V gene is TRBV30, the J gene TRBJ1-5; tentative D call: TRBD1 (5 bases). The V gene's germline CDR1 is GTSNPN and CDR2 SVGIG (reference sequence). The CDR3 loop spans 15 amino acids. V was cut by 4 bases and J by 3 bases, with 16 bases left in between.

The CDR3 sequence: CASSENRGGTEAFF. The CDR3 bases are TGTGCCAGCAGTGAAAACAGGGGCGGCACTGAAGCTTTCTTT. The rearrangement links TRBV12-3 or TRBV12-4 to TRBJ1-1; 7 nucleotides line up with TRBD1. V lost 5 bases, J lost 4 bases, and 7 bases stayed unmatched. This CDR3 is built from 14 residues.

This clonotype has a handful of counts. The chain links TRBV27 to TRBJ1-5, with a possible D match to TRBD1 (5 bases). Germline V lookup: CDR1 MNHEY, CDR2 SMNVEV (reference sequence). The CDR3 has 18 amino acids. Trimming took off 2 bases at V and 0 bases at J, with 17 bases between the two ends. Here the CDR3 DNA reads TGTGCCAGCAGTTTAACGGGTGGGGCAGGGAATAGCAATCAGCCCCAGCATTTT. It specifies CASSLTGGAGNSNQPQHF.

As to this clonotype: A junction end diverges from the germline sequence, so it may reflect a read error. The chain has TRBV7-9 and TRBJ1-2; no clear D gene. This CDR3 has 12 residues. In germline, CDR1 is SEHNR, CDR2 FQNEAQ (reference sequence). The CDR3 nucleotides are TGTACCAGCAGCCCTGGAGTGGATGGCTACACCTTC. It is translated as CTSSPGVDGYTF.

The chain recombines TRBV20-1 with TRBJ2-3; D remains unclear. CDR1 and CDR2 from the germline V gene are DFQATT and SNEGSKA (reference sequence). There are 13 residues in the CDR3. With 5 bases removed from V and 0 bases from J, the gap between germline ends came to 9 bases. CDR3 nucleotides: TGCAGTGCTCCAGCGACTAGCACAGATACGCAGTATTTT. Residues: CSAPATSTDTQYF.

The chain carries TRBV7-2 and TRBJ2-5; D may match TRBD1 or TRBD2 (6 bases each). This CDR3 comprises 17 residues. The V and J ends lost 2 bases and 11 bases respectively, with 27 bases between them. CDR1 and CDR2 from the germline V gene are SGHTA and FQGNSA. CDR3 region: CASSLSQPGAAGDEQYF. The CDR3 DNA sequence: TGTGCCAGCAGCTTATCCCAACCGGGGGCCGCAGGCGATGAGCAGTACTTC.

The CDR3 loop is CASSKRDRGTDTQYF. The DNA of the CDR3 is TGTGCCAGCAGCAAAAGGGACAGGGGAACCGATACGCAGTATTTT. The rearrangement links TRBV6-5 to TRBJ2-3, with 10 bases matching TRBD1. Trimming at V came to 6 bases and at J to 6 bases, leaving 9 bases not matched to a gene. Germline values: CDR1 MNHEY, CDR2 SVGAGI. This CDR3 is 15 amino acids long.

V usage is TRBV27 and J usage is TRBJ2-3; no definite D call. With 5 bases removed from V and 6 bases from J, the gap between germline ends came to 6 bases. This CDR3 contains 11 residues. Looked up from germline, CDR1 is MNHEY and CDR2 is SMNVEV (reference sequence). CDR3 region: CASSHKDTQYF. CDR3 coding DNA: TGTGCCAGCAGTCATAAGGATACGCAGTATTTT.